This TCR beta chain was captured by sequencing in a study of STAT5B mutations in CD4+ large granular lymphocyte leukemia. About the research overall: Healthy donors showed HLA-associated enrichment of the CDR3 'QG' motif.

Points on this clone: Its matching antigen is unknown.

The assay was run at survey level. Data came from immunoSEQ multiplex PCR; TCRdb stores just in-frame clones and leaves some out. Of about 32,000 clones in the sample, approximately 81% were seen once. Germline assignment: CDR1 SGHRS and CDR2 YFSETQ. J lost 1 base, V lost 4 bases, and 9 bases had no gene match. The CDR3 sequence is 16 residues long. The study, taken as a whole, reports: No patients shared main leukemic clonotypes, though roughly 25% appeared at low frequency elsewhere. Compared with healthy controls (2/35), patient top clones favored TRBV06 (8/27).

The chain carries TRBV5-1 and TRBJ2-3, with 7 bases aligning to TRBD1. The sample consisted of CD4+ T cells from blood buffy coats. This TCR came from a human donor in good health. CDR3 amino acids: CASSADRRTRTDTQYF. For the CDR3, the DNA is TGCGCCAGCAGCGCGGACAGGCGGACTCGCACAGATACGCAGTATTTT.